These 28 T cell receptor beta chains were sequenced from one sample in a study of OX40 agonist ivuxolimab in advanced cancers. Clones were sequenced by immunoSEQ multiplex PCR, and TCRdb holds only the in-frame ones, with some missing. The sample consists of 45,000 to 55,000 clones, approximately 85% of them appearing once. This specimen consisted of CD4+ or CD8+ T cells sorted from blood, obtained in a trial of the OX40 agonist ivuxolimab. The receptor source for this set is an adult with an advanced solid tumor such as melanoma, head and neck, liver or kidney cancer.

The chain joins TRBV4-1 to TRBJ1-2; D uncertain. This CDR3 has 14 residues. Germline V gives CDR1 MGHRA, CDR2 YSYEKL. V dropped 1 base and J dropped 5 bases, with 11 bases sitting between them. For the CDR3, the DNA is TGCGCCAGCAGCCAAGGAGGGCGGAGTTATGGCTACACCTTC. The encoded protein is CASSQGGRSYGYTF.

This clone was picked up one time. In DNA, the CDR3 is TGTGCCAGCAGTCCATGGACTAGCGGGGGTCTCGAGCAGTACTTC. Translated, it gives CASSPWTSGGLEQYF. This chain joins TRBV28 and TRBJ2-5; 13 nucleotides agree with TRBD2. The end of the DNA aligns better with TRBJ2-7, so the J call may be wrong. Germline V gene sequence: CDR1 MDHEN, CDR2 SYDVKM. CDR3 length: 15 residues.

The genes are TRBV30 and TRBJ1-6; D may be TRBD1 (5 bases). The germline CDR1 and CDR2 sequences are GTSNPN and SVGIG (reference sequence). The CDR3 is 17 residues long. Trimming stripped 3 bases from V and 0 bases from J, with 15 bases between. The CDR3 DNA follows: TGTGCCTGGAGGTCGGCGCTCGGGGGCTCCTATAATTCACCCCTCCACTTT. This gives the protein CAWRSALGGSYNSPLHF.

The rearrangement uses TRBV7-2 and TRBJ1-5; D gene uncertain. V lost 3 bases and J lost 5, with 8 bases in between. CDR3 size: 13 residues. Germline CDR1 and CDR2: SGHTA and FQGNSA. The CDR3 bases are TGTGCCAGCAGCTTCGGACGGTATCAGCCCCAGCATTTT. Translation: CASSFGRYQPQHF.

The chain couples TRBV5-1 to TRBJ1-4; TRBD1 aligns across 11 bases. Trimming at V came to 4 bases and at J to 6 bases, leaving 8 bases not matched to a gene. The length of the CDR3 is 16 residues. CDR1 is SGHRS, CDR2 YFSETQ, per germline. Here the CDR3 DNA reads TGCGCCAGCAGCCCGGCCGGGACAGGGGGGGATGAAAAACTGTTTTTT. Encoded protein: CASSPAGTGGDEKLFF.

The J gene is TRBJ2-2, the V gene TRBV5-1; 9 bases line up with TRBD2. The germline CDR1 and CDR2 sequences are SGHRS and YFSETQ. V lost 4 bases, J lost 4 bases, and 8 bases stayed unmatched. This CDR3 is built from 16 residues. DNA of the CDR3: TGCGCCAGCAGCCAGGGGGTAGCGGGAGTCACCGGGGAGCTGTTTTTT. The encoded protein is CASSQGVAGVTGELFF.

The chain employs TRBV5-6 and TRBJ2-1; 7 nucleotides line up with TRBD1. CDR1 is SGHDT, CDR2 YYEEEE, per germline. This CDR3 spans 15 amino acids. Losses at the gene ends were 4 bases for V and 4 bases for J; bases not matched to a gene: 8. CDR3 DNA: TGTGCCAGCAGCATCCCGGGACAGCCGTACAATGAGCAGTTCTTC. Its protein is CASSIPGQPYNEQFF.

CDR3 nucleotide sequence: TGTGCCATCAGTGGCCCGGGAGGAGGCAATCAGCCCCAGCATTTT. As protein: CAISGPGGGNQPQHF. V and J are TRBV10-3 and TRBJ1-5; no firm D call. This CDR3 is built from 15 residues. Trimming pared 4 bases from V and 2 bases from J, leaving 12 bases between. Germline values: CDR1 ENHRY, CDR2 SYGVKD.

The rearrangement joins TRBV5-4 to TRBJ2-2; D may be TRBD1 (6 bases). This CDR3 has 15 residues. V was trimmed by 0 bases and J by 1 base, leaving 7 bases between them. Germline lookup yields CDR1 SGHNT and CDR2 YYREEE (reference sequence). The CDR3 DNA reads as TGTGCCAGCAGCTTGGTCAGGGGGAACACCGGGGAGCTGTTTTTT. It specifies CASSLVRGNTGELFF.

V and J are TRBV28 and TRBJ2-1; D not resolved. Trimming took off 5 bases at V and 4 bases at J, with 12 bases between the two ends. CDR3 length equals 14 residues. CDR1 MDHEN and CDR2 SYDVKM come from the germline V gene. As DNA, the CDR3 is TGTGCCAGCAGTCTCCCATCTGGTTACAATGAGCAGTTCTTC. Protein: CASSLPSGYNEQFF. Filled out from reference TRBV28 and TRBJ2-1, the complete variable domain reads DVKVTQSSRYLVKRTGEKVFLECVQDMDHENMFWYRQDPGLGLRLIYFSYDVKMKEKGDIPEGYSVSREKKERFSLILESASTNQTSMYLCASSLPSGYNEQFFGPGTRLTVL.

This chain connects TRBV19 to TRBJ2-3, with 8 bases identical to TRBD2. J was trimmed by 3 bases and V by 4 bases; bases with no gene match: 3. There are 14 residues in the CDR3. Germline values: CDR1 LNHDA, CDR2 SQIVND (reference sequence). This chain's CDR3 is CASSKAGGTDTQYF. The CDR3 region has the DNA TGTGCCAGTAGTAAGGCGGGAGGAACAGATACGCAGTATTTT.

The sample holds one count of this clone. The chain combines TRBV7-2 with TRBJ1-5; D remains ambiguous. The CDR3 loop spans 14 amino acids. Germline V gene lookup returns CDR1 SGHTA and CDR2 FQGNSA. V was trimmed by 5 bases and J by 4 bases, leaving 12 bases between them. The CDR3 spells CASSVQIGNQPQHF. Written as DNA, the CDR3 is TGTGCCAGCAGCGTACAGATTGGGAATCAGCCCCAGCATTTT.

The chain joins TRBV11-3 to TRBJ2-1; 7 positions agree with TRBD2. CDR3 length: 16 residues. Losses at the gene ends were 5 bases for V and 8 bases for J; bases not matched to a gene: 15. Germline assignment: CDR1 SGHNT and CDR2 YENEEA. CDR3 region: CASSPEERDALDEQFF. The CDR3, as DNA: TGTGCCAGCAGCCCAGAGGAGCGGGATGCCTTGGATGAGCAGTTCTTC.

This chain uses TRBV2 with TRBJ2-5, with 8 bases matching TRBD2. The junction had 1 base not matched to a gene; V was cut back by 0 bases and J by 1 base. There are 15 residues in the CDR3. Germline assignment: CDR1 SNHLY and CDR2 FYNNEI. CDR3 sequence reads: CASSEALAGQETQYF. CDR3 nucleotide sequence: TGTGCCAGCAGTGAAGCGCTAGCGGGCCAAGAGACCCAGTACTTC.

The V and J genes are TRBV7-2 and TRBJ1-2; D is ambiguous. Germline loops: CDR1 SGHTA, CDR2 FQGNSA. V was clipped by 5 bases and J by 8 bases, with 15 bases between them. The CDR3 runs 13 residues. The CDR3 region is CASSPIRELGYTF. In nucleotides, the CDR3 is TGTGCCAGCAGCCCCATCCGGGAACTAGGCTACACCTTC. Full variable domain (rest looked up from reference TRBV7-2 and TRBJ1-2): GAGVSQSPSNKVTEKGKDVELRCDPISGHTALYWYRQSLGQGLEFLIYFQGNSAPDKSGLPSDRFSAERTGGSVSTLTIQRTQQEDSAVYLCASSPIRELGYTFGSGTRLTVV.

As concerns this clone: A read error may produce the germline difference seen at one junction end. The CDR3 is CTSSTGQGGSETQYF. The DNA of the CDR3 is TGCACCAGCAGCACCGGACAGGGGGGATCAGAGACCCAGTACTTC. This rearrangement joins TRBV5-1 to TRBJ2-5; 10 nucleotides agree with TRBD1. Looked up from germline, CDR1 is SGHRS and CDR2 is YFSETQ. The CDR3 covers 15 residues.

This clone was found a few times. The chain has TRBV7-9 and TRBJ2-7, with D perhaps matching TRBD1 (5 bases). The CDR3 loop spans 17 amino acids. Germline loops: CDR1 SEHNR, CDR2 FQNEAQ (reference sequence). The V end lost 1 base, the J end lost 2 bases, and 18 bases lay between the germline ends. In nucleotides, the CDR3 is TGTGCCAGCAGCTTAGTTTCCGGCAGTCGACAGCCCTACGAGCAGTACTTC. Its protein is CASSLVSGSRQPYEQYF.

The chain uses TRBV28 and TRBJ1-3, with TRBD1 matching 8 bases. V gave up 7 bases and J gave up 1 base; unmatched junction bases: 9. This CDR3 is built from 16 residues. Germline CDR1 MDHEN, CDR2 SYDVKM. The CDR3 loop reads CASTTGGTLSGNTIYF. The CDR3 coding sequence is TGTGCCAGCACCACAGGGGGGACTCTGTCTGGAAACACCATATATTTT. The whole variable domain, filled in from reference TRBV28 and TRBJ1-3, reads DVKVTQSSRYLVKRTGEKVFLECVQDMDHENMFWYRQDPGLGLRLIYFSYDVKMKEKGDIPEGYSVSREKKERFSLILESASTNQTSMYLCASTTGGTLSGNTIYFGEGSWLTVV.

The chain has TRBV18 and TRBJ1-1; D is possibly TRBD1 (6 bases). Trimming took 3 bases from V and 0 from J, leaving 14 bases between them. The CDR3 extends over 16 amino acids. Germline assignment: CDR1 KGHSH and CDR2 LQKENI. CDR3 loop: CASSPSRGAMNTEAFF. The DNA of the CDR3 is TGTGCCAGCTCACCTAGTAGGGGGGCGATGAACACTGAAGCTTTCTTT.

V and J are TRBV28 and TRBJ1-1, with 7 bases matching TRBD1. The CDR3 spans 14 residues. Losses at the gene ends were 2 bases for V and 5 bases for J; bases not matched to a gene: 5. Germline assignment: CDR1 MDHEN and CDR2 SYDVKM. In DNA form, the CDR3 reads TGTGCCAGCAGTTTACTCAGGGGGGGGACTGAAGCTTTCTTT. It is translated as CASSLLRGGTEAFF.

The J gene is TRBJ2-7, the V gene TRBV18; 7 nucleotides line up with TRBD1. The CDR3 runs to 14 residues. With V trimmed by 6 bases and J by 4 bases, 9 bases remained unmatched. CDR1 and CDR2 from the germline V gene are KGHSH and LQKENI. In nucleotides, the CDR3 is TGTGCCAGCTCCCGACAGGGTAATTATTACGAGCAGTACTTC. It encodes CASSRQGNYYEQYF.

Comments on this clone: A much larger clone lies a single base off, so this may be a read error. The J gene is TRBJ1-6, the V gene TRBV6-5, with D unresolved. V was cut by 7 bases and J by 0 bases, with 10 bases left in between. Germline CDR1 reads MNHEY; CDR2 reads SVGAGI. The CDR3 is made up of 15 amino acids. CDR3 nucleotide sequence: TGTGCCAGCACCCAAAGGAGCTCCTATAATTCACCCCTCCACTTT. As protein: CASTQRSSYNSPLHF.

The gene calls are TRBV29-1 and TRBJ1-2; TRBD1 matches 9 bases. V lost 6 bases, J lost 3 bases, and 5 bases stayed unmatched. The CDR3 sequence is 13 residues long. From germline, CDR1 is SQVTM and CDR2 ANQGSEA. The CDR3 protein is CSVGTGWDYGYTF. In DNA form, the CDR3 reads TGCAGCGTGGGGACAGGGTGGGACTATGGCTACACCTTC.

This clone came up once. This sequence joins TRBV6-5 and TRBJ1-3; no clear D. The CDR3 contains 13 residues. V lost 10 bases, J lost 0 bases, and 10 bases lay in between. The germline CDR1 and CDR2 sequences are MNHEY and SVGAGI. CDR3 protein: CATVRSSGNTIYF. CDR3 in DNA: TGTGCCACAGTGAGATCCTCTGGAAACACCATATATTTT.

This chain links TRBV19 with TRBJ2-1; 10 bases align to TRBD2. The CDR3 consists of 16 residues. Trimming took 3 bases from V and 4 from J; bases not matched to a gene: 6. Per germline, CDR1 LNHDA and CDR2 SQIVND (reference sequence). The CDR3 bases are TGTGCCAGTAGTATCCCCAGCGGGAGGGGATACAATGAGCAGTTCTTC. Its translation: CASSIPSGRGYNEQFF.

CDR3 residues: CASSPPVGNNEQFF. The CDR3 coding sequence is TGTGCCAGCTCACCACCGGTGGGAAACAATGAGCAGTTCTTC. The gene calls are TRBV18 and TRBJ2-1; D is uncertain. Looked up from germline, CDR1 is KGHSH and CDR2 is LQKENI. The length of the CDR3 is 14 residues. Trimming cost V 0 bases and J 5 bases, with 8 bases left between them.

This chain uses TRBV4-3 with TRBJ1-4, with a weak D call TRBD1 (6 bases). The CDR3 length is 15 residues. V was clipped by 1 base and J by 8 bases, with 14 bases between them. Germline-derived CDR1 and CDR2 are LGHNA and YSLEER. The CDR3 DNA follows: TGCGCCAGCAGCCAAGGCATCCTAGGGGGAGAAAAACTGTTTTTT. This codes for CASSQGILGGEKLFF.

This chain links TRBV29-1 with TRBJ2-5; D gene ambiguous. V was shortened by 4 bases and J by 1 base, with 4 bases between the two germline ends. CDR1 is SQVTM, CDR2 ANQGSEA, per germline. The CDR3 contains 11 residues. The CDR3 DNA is TGCAGCGTTGCGGTCCAAGAGACCCAGTACTTC. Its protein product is CSVAVQETQYF.